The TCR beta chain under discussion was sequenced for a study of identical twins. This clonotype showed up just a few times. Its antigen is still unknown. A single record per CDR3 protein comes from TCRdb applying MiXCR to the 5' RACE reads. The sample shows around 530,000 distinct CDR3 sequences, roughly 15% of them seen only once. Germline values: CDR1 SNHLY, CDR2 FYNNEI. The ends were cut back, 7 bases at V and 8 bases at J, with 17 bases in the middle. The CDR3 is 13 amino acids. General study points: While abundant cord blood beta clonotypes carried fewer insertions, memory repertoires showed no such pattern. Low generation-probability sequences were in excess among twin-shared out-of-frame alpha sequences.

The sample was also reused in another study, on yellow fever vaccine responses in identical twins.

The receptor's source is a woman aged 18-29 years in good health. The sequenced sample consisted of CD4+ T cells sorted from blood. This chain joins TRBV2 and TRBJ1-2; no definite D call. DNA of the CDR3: TGTGCCAGCATCGGTGGACCCCCCTCGGGCTACACCTTC. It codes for CASIGGPPSGYTF.